Here is one T cell receptor beta chain with its context. The antigen is unknown. The entry originates in a study of shared clonotypes between healthy human individuals. The study, taken as a whole, reports: Blood alone was sampled, and tissue repertoires likely differ.

The CDR3 loop spans 17 amino acids. Per the germline V gene, CDR1 is SGHNT and CDR2 is YYREEE (reference sequence). The trim removed 0 bases at V and 3 bases at J, leaving 7 bases unmatched. Sequenced by immunoSEQ multiplex PCR; TCRdb stores in-frame clones only, minus some. The table shows 650,000 to 750,000 clones, with around 72% occurring only once. This sequence was found in a woman under 40 in good health. This chain uses TRBV5-4 with TRBJ2-2; 8 bases are a match to TRBD2. Sequencing was done on a sample of memory CD4+ T cells sorted from blood. The subset: CD45RA-negative fraction. The chain's CDR3 is CASSLVAGRGDTGELFF. The CDR3 coding sequence is TGTGCCAGCAGCTTGGTTGCCGGGAGGGGGGACACCGGGGAGCTGTTTTTT.